These 31 T cell receptor beta chains were all obtained from the same sample, sequenced in a study of T cell responses to AZD1222 COVID-19 vaccine (dated by TCRdb to about 2021). Sample time point, as interpreted from the label and publication: baseline before first vaccination. Libraries were built with the immunoSEQ multiplex PCR assay. Not all clones reach the TCRdb copy of this immuneACCESS table, which keeps in-frame sequences only. Checked studies attribute under half of the gap to unresolved V genes and leave the rest unexplained. This sample comprises fewer than 150,000 clones, 75% to 95% of them detected only once. About 3.5% of the sample lies in the top ten. Sequencing used peripheral blood, obtained on day 0 of AZD1222 vaccination. The receptors come from an adult in good health.

This chain uses TRBV27 with TRBJ1-2; 10 positions agree with TRBD1. Germline V CDR1 and CDR2: MNHEY, SMNVEV (reference sequence). This CDR3 comprises 16 residues. With 4 bases clipped from V and 4 bases from J, the junction kept 9 bases outside the gene matches. The CDR3 loop reads CASSSPGQGVGYGYTF. For the CDR3, the DNA is TGTGCCAGCAGTTCCCCCGGACAGGGGGTTGGCTATGGCTACACCTTC.

This clone was observed a single time. This CDR3 reads CASSQSGVLAEAFF. The CDR3 region has the DNA TGTGCCAGCAGCCAATCAGGGGTTCTCGCTGAAGCTTTCTTT. The V and J genes are TRBV7-6 and TRBJ1-1; maybe TRBD1 (6 bases). The V end was cut by 5 bases, the J end by 6 bases, with 16 bases between. This CDR3 is built from 14 residues. The germline gives CDR1 SGHVS, CDR2 FNYEAQ.

The V gene is TRBV7-9, the J gene TRBJ2-3, with no clear D. From germline, CDR1 is SEHNR and CDR2 FQNEAQ (reference sequence). The CDR3 is 9 amino acids. V lost 5 bases and J 6 bases, leaving 0 bases between the germline ends. The CDR3 spells CASSDTQYF. The CDR3 DNA follows: TGTGCCAGCAGCGATACGCAGTATTTT.

This clone was seen just once. The chain couples TRBV7-3 to TRBJ2-5; D is ambiguous. The CDR3 sequence is 13 residues long. The V end lost 5 bases, the J end lost 1 base, and 8 bases lay between the germline ends. Germline V gene sequence: CDR1 SGHTA, CDR2 FQGTGA. The DNA for the CDR3 is TGTGCCAGCAGCGCTAGGCGCCAAGAGACCCAGTACTTC. Translation: CASSARRQETQYF.

The chain uses TRBV29-1 and TRBJ2-2; D ambiguous. Trimming took 4 bases from V and 6 from J, leaving 6 bases between them. Per germline, CDR1 SQVTM and CDR2 ANQGSEA. The CDR3 runs to 11 residues. CDR3 amino acids: CSVGVSGELFF. The DNA for the CDR3 is TGCAGCGTTGGTGTGTCCGGGGAGCTGTTTTTT.

J is TRBJ1-2 and V is TRBV27; no reliable D call. Germline loops: CDR1 MNHEY, CDR2 SMNVEV (reference sequence). The CDR3 contains 13 residues. V lost 6 bases, J lost 3 bases, and 11 bases lay in between. The CDR3 bases are TGTGCCAGCAGCCGGAACCTGCACTATGGCTACACCTTC. Amino acid sequence: CASSRNLHYGYTF.

This chain uses TRBV19 with TRBJ2-4, with D possibly TRBD2 on 5 matching bases. With 7 bases removed from V and 0 bases from J, the gap between germline ends came to 16 bases. The CDR3 length is 16 residues. CDR1 is LNHDA and CDR2 is SQIVND in the germline V gene (reference sequence). The CDR3 loop reads CASKGGLGLAKNIQYF. CDR3 bases: TGTGCCAGTAAAGGAGGACTGGGGTTAGCCAAAAACATTCAGTACTTC. The whole variable domain, filled in from reference TRBV19 and TRBJ2-4, reads DGGITQSPKYLFRKEGQNVTLSCEQNLNHDAMYWYRQDPGQGLRLIYYSQIVNDFQKGDIAEGYSVSREKKESFPLTVTSAQKNPTAFYLCASKGGLGLAKNIQYFGAGTRLSVL.

The V and J genes are TRBV19 and TRBJ1-2; D uncertain. Trimming took 2 bases from V and 6 from J, leaving 16 bases between them. Germline CDR1 and CDR2: LNHDA and SQIVND (reference sequence). CDR3 length: 15 amino acids. The CDR3 is CASSIRTVRRDGYTF. CDR3 coding DNA: TGTGCCAGTAGTATAAGGACGGTGCGTCGGGATGGCTACACCTTC.

The chain combines TRBV7-9 with TRBJ2-1, with D tentatively TRBD2 (6 bases). V lost 2 bases and J 5 bases, leaving 13 bases between the germline ends. CDR3 length: 15 amino acids. Germline lookup yields CDR1 SEHNR and CDR2 FQNEAQ (reference sequence). For the CDR3, the DNA is TGTGCCAGCAGCTTAATTGGGAGGCCAGACAATGAGCAGTTCTTC. Translated: CASSLIGRPDNEQFF.

V gene TRBV30 combines with J gene TRBJ1-5, with 7 bases lining up with TRBD1. This CDR3 has 19 residues. Germline CDR1 reads GTSNPN; CDR2 reads SVGIG (reference sequence). V trimming: 2 bases; J trimming: 5 bases; junction bases outside the gene matches: 21. The CDR3 nucleotides are TGTGCCTGGAGTAGGGGGCGGACAGGAGGGTCGGGGTGGCATCAGCCCCAGCATTTT. Its translation is CAWSRGRTGGSGWHQPQHF.

The chain employs TRBV20-1 and TRBJ2-1; the D is unclear. The germline V gene encodes CDR1 DFQATT and CDR2 SNEGSKA (reference sequence). This CDR3 contains 10 residues. V was pared by 6 bases and J by 7 bases, with 7 bases between. The CDR3 region is CSAKVNEQFF. The CDR3 DNA reads TGCAGTGCAAAGGTTAATGAGCAGTTCTTC.

As DNA, the CDR3 is TGTGCCAGCAGTGTAGAAGGACAGGGAACCCCCGGGGAGCTGTTTTTT. Encoded protein: CASSVEGQGTPGELFF. This rearrangement joins TRBV6-4 to TRBJ2-2; 8 positions match TRBD1. The V gene's germline CDR1 is MRHNA and CDR2 SNTAGT. The CDR3 length is 16 residues. Unmatched junction bases numbered 10, after V lost 4 bases and J lost 6 bases.

This chain's CDR3 is CASSPPAGGILGYGYTF. The DNA of the CDR3 is TGTGCCAGCTCACCACCGGCAGGGGGCATTTTAGGCTATGGCTACACCTTC. This chain connects TRBV18 to TRBJ1-2; 8 positions agree with TRBD1. This CDR3 is 17 amino acids long. Germline V gene sequence: CDR1 KGHSH, CDR2 LQKENI. Trimming removed 0 bases from V and 4 bases from J; junction bases left unmatched: 10.

The chain links TRBV19 to TRBJ2-6; unclear D gene. The CDR3 length is 15 residues. Germline V gene sequence: CDR1 LNHDA, CDR2 SQIVND (reference sequence). The V gene lost 3 bases and the J gene lost 0 bases, with 6 bases spanning the gap. The CDR3 reads CASSMSGSGANVLTF. The CDR3 nucleotides are TGTGCCAGTAGTATGTCTGGCTCTGGGGCCAACGTCCTGACTTTC.

The chain has TRBV10-3 and TRBJ2-2; D is possibly TRBD2 (5 bases). The CDR3 sequence is 12 residues long. Germline-derived CDR1 and CDR2 are ENHRY and SYGVKD. V was clipped by 10 bases and J by 8 bases, with 14 bases between them. CDR3 bases: TGTGCCACAACCGCGGGTGAGGGGGAGCTGTTTTTT. This encodes CATTAGEGELFF.

This clone was observed a single time. The chain recombines TRBV11-2 with TRBJ2-5; D gene ambiguous. This CDR3 contains 16 residues. Looked up from germline, CDR1 is SGHAT and CDR2 is FQNNGV. V lost 0 bases and J lost 4, with 15 bases in between. The CDR3 sequence is CASSLDTLGSGETQYF. In DNA form, the CDR3 reads TGTGCCAGCAGCTTAGATACATTAGGGTCTGGAGAGACCCAGTACTTC.

The rearrangement uses TRBV2 and TRBJ2-2; the D gene could be TRBD1 or TRBD2 (5 bases each). Between the trimmed V and J ends, which lost 7 bases and 6 bases, there was a span of 15 bases. CDR1 and CDR2 from the germline V gene are SNHLY and FYNNEI. The CDR3 contains 14 residues. The DNA for the CDR3 is TGTGCCAGCAATAGCCTTGGGGGACCCGGGGAGCTGTTTTTT. Translating it yields CASNSLGGPGELFF.

This clone was detected only once. This chain uses TRBV19 with TRBJ1-2, with D perhaps matching TRBD1 (6 bases). V gave up 4 bases and J gave up 4 bases, with 13 bases separating them. The CDR3 has 14 amino acids. CDR1 is LNHDA and CDR2 is SQIVND in the germline V gene (reference sequence). CDR3 nucleotides: TGTGCCAGTAGTACCGCCGGGGGGCTCTATGGCTACACCTTC. Translated: CASSTAGGLYGYTF.

The chain couples TRBV5-1 to TRBJ1-3; D not certain. Per the germline V gene, CDR1 is SGHRS and CDR2 is YFSETQ. The ends were cut back, 0 bases at V and 0 bases at J, with 4 bases in the middle. The CDR3 consists of 14 residues. CDR3 in DNA: TGCGCCAGCAGCTTGGAGGCCTCTGGAAACACCATATATTTT. Residues: CASSLEASGNTIYF.

The chain uses TRBV14 and TRBJ2-1; perhaps TRBD1 as D (6 bases). The V end lost 4 bases, the J end lost 4 bases, and 26 bases lay between the germline ends. There are 19 residues in the CDR3. Germline CDR1 SGHDN, CDR2 FVKESK. The CDR3 DNA follows: TGTGCCAGCAGCCCTCGGCCCGTTTCACTCCGGGACACATACAATGAGCAGTTCTTC. This encodes CASSPRPVSLRDTYNEQFF.

J is TRBJ2-3 and V is TRBV10-3; 8 bases agree with TRBD2. The CDR3 contains 16 residues. The germline V gene has CDR1 ENHRY and CDR2 SYGVKD. The J segment lost 5 bases and the V segment lost 4 bases, leaving 11 bases of the junction unmatched. The CDR3 bases are TGTGCCATCAGTGTAGTCGGGGGGGAGGTGGAAGATACGCAGTATTTT. It specifies CAISVVGGEVEDTQYF.

The gene calls are TRBV19 and TRBJ1-4; D gene ambiguous. V lost 3 bases to trimming and J lost 8 bases, with 7 bases between them. The CDR3 is 12 amino acids. Germline lookup yields CDR1 LNHDA and CDR2 SQIVND (reference sequence). In nucleotides, the CDR3 is TGTGCCAGTAGTATTGAGGGAGAAAAACTGTTTTTT. The encoded protein is CASSIEGEKLFF.

This rearrangement joins TRBV19 to TRBJ2-3; D is unclear. The CDR3 length is 11 residues. Trimming removed 4 bases from V and 7 bases from J, with 6 bases in between. Germline V gene sequence: CDR1 LNHDA, CDR2 SQIVND (reference sequence). CDR3 protein: CASSSRYTQYF. The CDR3 DNA reads as TGTGCCAGTAGTAGCCGGTATACGCAGTATTTT.

The chain recombines TRBV29-1 with TRBJ1-5, with a weak D call TRBD1 (5 bases). The V gene's germline CDR1 is SQVTM and CDR2 ANQGSEA. V was clipped by 7 bases and J by 5 bases, with 12 bases between them. The CDR3 sequence is 12 residues long. CDR3 sequence reads: CSARDLDQPQHF. CDR3 coding DNA: TGCAGCGCCCGGGACTTGGATCAGCCCCAGCATTTT.

For this clone: The junction does not match germline at one end; this may be a read error. The chain combines TRBV28 with TRBJ2-5; 8 nucleotides align to TRBD1. The CDR3 runs to 14 residues. Germline-derived CDR1 and CDR2 are MDHEN and SYDVKM. This chain's CDR3 is CASSLWTGIETQYF. CDR3 nucleotide sequence: TGTGCCAGCAGTCTATGGACAGGGATAGAGACCCAGTACTTC.

This sequence joins TRBV6-7 and TRBJ1-5; maybe TRBD1 (6 bases). TRBV6-7 is labeled an ORF, and its function is uncertain. The ends were cut back, 2 bases at V and 7 bases at J, with 15 bases in the middle. The CDR3 length is 15 residues. CDR3 protein: CASSYPWGAMQPQHF. In nucleotides, the CDR3 is TGTGCCAGCAGTTACCCGTGGGGGGCGATGCAGCCCCAGCATTTT.

This chain links TRBV12-3 or TRBV12-4 with TRBJ1-2; a possible D gene is TRBD1 (5 bases). The length of the CDR3 is 12 residues. Trimming left V 6 bases short and J 4 bases short, with 9 bases between. CDR3 DNA: TGTGCCAGCAGCATAGACAGCTATGGCTACACCTTC. Translation: CASSIDSYGYTF.

The V and J genes are TRBV10-3 and TRBJ1-5; a possible D gene is TRBD1 (5 bases). Trimming removed 0 bases at V and 3 bases at J, with 9 bases between. In germline, CDR1 is ENHRY, CDR2 SYGVKD. This CDR3 comprises 15 residues. The CDR3 nucleotides read TGTGCCATCAGTGAGTCTGCAGGGTTCAATCAGCCCCAGCATTTT. This codes for CAISESAGFNQPQHF.

The V gene is TRBV29-1, the J gene TRBJ1-4; a possible D gene is TRBD1 (6 bases). CDR1 and CDR2 (germline): SQVTM, ANQGSEA. The CDR3 has 14 amino acids. Trimming stripped 6 bases from V and 6 bases from J, with 17 bases between. The CDR3 DNA sequence: TGCAGCGTCTTCATGGGGGGCGCAGATGAAAAACTGTTTTTT. This translates into CSVFMGGADEKLFF.

This chain uses TRBV13 with TRBJ1-1; D unresolved. V lost 3 bases and J lost 3, with 8 bases in between. The CDR3 extends over 13 amino acids. Per germline, CDR1 PRHDT and CDR2 FYEKMQ (reference sequence). The CDR3 loop reads CASSFGRDTEAFF. Here the CDR3 DNA reads TGTGCCAGCAGCTTTGGTCGGGACACTGAAGCTTTCTTT.

The rearrangement joins TRBV18 to TRBJ2-6; D unresolved. Germline CDR1 and CDR2: KGHSH and LQKENI. This CDR3 has 14 residues. Trimming cost V 6 bases and J 0 bases, with 6 bases left between them. The chain's CDR3 is CASSPFSGANVLTF. CDR3 DNA sequence: TGTGCCAGCTCTCCTTTCTCTGGGGCCAACGTCCTGACTTTC. The full variable domain, in which reference TRBV18 and TRBJ2-6 provide the parts outside the CDR3, is NAGVMQNPRHLVRRRGQEARLRCSPMKGHSHVYWYRQLPEEGLKFMVYLQKENIIDESGMPKERFSAEFPKEGPSILRIQQVVRGDSAAYFCASSPFSGANVLTFGAGSRLTVL.